Here is one T cell receptor (beta chain) with its context. This clonotype was counted only a few times. Its antigen remains undetermined. No base qualities exist here, and no much larger clone lies one base off it. This sample's time point label indicates: pre-sensitization, week 0. The treatment or condition label here, explained by the study, means: therapeutic diphenylcyclopropenone sensitization with weekly scalp DPC. Blood at each patch-test visit was drawn before the patch test was applied. Eligible patients were aged 18 to 70, diagnosed with alopecia, deemed suitable for DPC therapy, and excluded if pregnant. Total RNA was extracted from unfractionated whole blood collected in Tempus Blood RNA tubes. The germline V end is reduced by 5 bases and the J end by 5 bases; junction bases left unmatched: 10. CDR1 and CDR2, per the germline V gene (reference sequence), are DFQATT and SNEGSKA. The CDR3 sequence holds 14 residues, the cysteine and phenylalanine included. Only the CDR3 portion is preserved as DNA: 42 bases, with reading frame beginning at the first base.

The library relied on RACE. Sequencing relied on a NextSeq 500. During library preparation, unique molecular identifiers were attached to individual cDNA molecules so that TCRs could be counted quantitatively and reproducibly. Each blood RNA sample was used to sequence both TCR alpha and TCR beta chains. The original methods were these. A median of roughly 99,000 TCRs per sample was observed, with a range of roughly 20,000 to 750,000. V, J and CDR3 annotation of the TCR reads was carried out using the Decombinator software suite. For the PS versus PT1 abundance plots, all samples were subsampled to the same number of TCRs (28,000). TCRs were defined as expanded if absent before sensitization and observed at least eight times at the 2-week time point. TCRdb reprocessed the public reads (quality trimming at Q25 with fastp, clone calling with MiXCR) and kept in-frame beta chains. Rows merge per CDR3 protein into single entries with the most common DNA and genes. In this record, the V and J calls reflect TCRdb's handling and not the investigators' own analysis. The sample yields under 90,000 distinct CDR3 sequences; around 9.5% were counted once. Jointly, the top ten make up around 4% of the sample.

The data are from a study of human T cells and chemical hapten exposure (dated by TCRdb to 2020 to 2023). In terms of the full investigation: For sensitization, 2% DPC in acetone was applied to a roughly 2 cm by roughly 2 cm area of upper inner arm skin. Libraries were pooled for sequencing, and variation in per-sample TCR yields was attributed mainly to small differences in library volumes within the pool. In alopecia patients, the study followed how the peripheral blood TCR repertoire changed in vivo over primary and secondary sensitization to diphenylcyclopropenone (DPC), a hapten. Patients additionally received weekly therapeutic DPC doses to the scalp throughout the approximately 24-week study period. Approximately 28 alopecia patients gave blood for TCR sequencing at one to four time points (pre-sensitization, 2, 6 and 24 weeks). Patch testing was done on the upper back using Finn chambers containing 0.01% DPC, and results were scored after 6 days according to International Contact Dermatitis Research Group standards. Most of the patients in the cohort were female, and the cohort covered alopecia areata with under or over 50% scalp involvement, alopecia totalis and alopecia universalis. Blood was sampled from patients pre-sensitization (week 0) and at 2, 6 and about 24 weeks after DPC sensitization.

Here is what the overall study found, with its caveats: After repeated subsampling, changes were observed in the strength of the expansion versus patch-test correlation and in the threshold at which the correlation became significant. Patch test score correlated positively with the number of PT1 expanded TCRs, reaching significance at thresholds 8, 16 and 32 but not at 4. Alopecia, a presumed autoimmune disease, was present in all patients, so the immune response of the patients might differ from that of healthy individuals. Compared with pre-sensitization or healthy control sets, expanded TCRs formed significantly more large CDR3 similarity clusters, which is consistent with antigen-driven responses. The number of TCRs above 1 in 1000 frequency did not change with DPC sensitization; there was no evidence of global repertoire structure alterations.

This receptor was obtained from a middle-aged woman with alopecia areata. Some clones in this sample may be carry-over from other donors' samples. The sequenced sample was whole blood, obtained in connection with sensitization to the hapten diphenylcyclopropenone (DPC). This receptor chain uses TRBV20-1 and TRBJ1-2; TRBD1 agrees with 8 junctional bases. The CDR3 sequence is CSAAQDRVSYGYTF. The nucleotide sequence is TGCAGTGCTGCCCAGGACAGGGTTTCTTATGGCTACACCTTC.